The rows below give T cell receptor beta chains drawn from one sample of a study of shared clonotypes between healthy human individuals. Some clones are missing from TCRdb's copy, which holds only in-frame ones; the method was immunoSEQ multiplex PCR. The sample carries around 2,100,000 clones, roughly 94% recorded once. Material: naive CD8+ T cells sorted from blood. Source of these receptors: a man aged 18-30 years in good health. Both conserved end residues are part of each CDR3. D genes are given only for firm matches.

j_call v_call d_call cdr3_aa
TRBJ1-6 TRBV14 - CASSLRGESSYNSPLHF
- TRBV30 - CAWKHGIEQYF
TRBJ1-2 TRBV30 - CAWMGGYGYTF
TRBJ1-2 TRBV2 TRBD1 CASSEGQGYYGYTF
TRBJ1-4 TRBV2 - CASSGQLPTNEKLFF
TRBJ1-2 TRBV6-5 - CASSSNTGGYTF
TRBJ2-1 TRBV27 TRBD2 CASGGTPGLVSNEQFF
TRBJ2-7 TRBV9 - CASSGSGEQYF
TRBJ1-2 TRBV28 TRBD1 CASSLYIGTGISGYTF
TRBJ2-1 TRBV2 - CAKTDGGNEQFF
TRBJ2-3 TRBV29-1 - CSVQGLISTDTQYF
TRBJ2-5 TRBV5-6 - CASSQDSQETQYF
TRBJ2-2 TRBV6-6 - CASSSLYTGELFF
- TRBV28 - CASSLGYSRTRMADEQYF
TRBJ1-5 TRBV7-9 - CASSLDASNQPQHF
TRBJ2-3 TRBV9 TRBD2 CASSPRTSGGPSTDTQYF
TRBJ2-5 TRBV19 - CASRKDLGETQYF
TRBJ2-5 TRBV2 - CASSERSEETQYF
TRBJ2-5 TRBV6-5 TRBD1 CASSLDREETQYF
TRBJ1-5 TRBV5-6 TRBD1 CASSLGPDRGRGNQPQHF
TRBJ2-7 TRBV6-5 - CASSQIDSYEQYF
TRBJ1-1 TRBV4-2 - CASSQGQQPPTSFF
TRBJ2-3 TRBV10-3 - CAISEEGGYTDTQYF
TRBJ1-4 TRBV6-1 - CASSGFDPHATNEKLFF
TRBJ2-7 TRBV9 - CASSPTGMVSEQYF
TRBJ2-2 TRBV10-3 TRBD2 CAISELAGEDGELFF
TRBJ2-1 TRBV9 - CASSGTGVDEQFF
TRBJ2-7 TRBV27 - CASSPSSGTKTYEQYF
TRBJ2-1 TRBV18 TRBD2 CASSRLAGESYNEQFF
TRBJ2-5 TRBV27 - CASSPELGQETQYF
TRBJ2-2 TRBV15 TRBD2 CATSGGGSGRAYTGELFF
TRBJ2-3 TRBV5-1 TRBD2 CASSLTASGGLSTDTQYF
TRBJ1-1 TRBV1 - CTSSKDGGWRNTEAFF
TRBJ2-5 TRBV7-7 TRBD2 CASSSPGLGAGTQYF
TRBJ2-7 TRBV27 - CASSLYRGAYEQYF
TRBJ2-5 TRBV13 - CASSVGLQETQYF
TRBJ1-4 TRBV11-2 - CASSLDGFWGRDEKLFF
TRBJ2-7 TRBV4-3 TRBD1 CASSHGTGPYEQYF
TRBJ2-7 TRBV6-5 - CASSQAGSSYEQYF
TRBJ1-2 TRBV29-1 - CSVDPAPRVPEDYGYTF
TRBJ2-7 TRBV4-1 - CASSPRAGVYEQYF
TRBJ2-5 TRBV28 - CASSTPTEQETQYF
TRBJ1-3 TRBV14 - CASSQVGTFSGNTIYF
TRBJ1-5 TRBV21-1 - CASGYEGRMQPQHF
TRBJ2-7 TRBV19 - CASSSGTFYEQYF
TRBJ2-1 TRBV30 - CAWRFSGRANEQFF
TRBJ1-4 TRBV29-1 TRBD1 CSVNILTGRVLNEKLFF
TRBJ2-1 TRBV7-9 - CASSLSGVSYNEQFF
TRBJ2-5 TRBV13 TRBD2 CASSLRGSEETQYF
TRBJ1-3 TRBV5-4 - CASSLGLSGNTIYF
TRBJ2-7 TRBV2 TRBD2 CASSSGLAGGLYEQYF
TRBJ2-3 TRBV4-1 TRBD2 CASSQGSDIGAGPNTDTQYF
TRBJ1-1 TRBV27 - CASRVGGEGRTEAFF
TRBJ2-5 TRBV7-9 - CASSFPGPEETQYF
TRBJ2-7 TRBV7-6 - CASSVRDGSYEQYF
TRBJ2-7 TRBV4-3 - CASSQDHGSEQYF
TRBJ2-7 TRBV30 - CAWRDYQTYEQYF
TRBJ2-2 TRBV5-6 - CASSATGFTGELFF
TRBJ2-2 TRBV2 TRBD1 CASSGGGQNTGELFF
TRBJ2-3 TRBV11-2 TRBD2 CASSSVLAGTTDTQYF